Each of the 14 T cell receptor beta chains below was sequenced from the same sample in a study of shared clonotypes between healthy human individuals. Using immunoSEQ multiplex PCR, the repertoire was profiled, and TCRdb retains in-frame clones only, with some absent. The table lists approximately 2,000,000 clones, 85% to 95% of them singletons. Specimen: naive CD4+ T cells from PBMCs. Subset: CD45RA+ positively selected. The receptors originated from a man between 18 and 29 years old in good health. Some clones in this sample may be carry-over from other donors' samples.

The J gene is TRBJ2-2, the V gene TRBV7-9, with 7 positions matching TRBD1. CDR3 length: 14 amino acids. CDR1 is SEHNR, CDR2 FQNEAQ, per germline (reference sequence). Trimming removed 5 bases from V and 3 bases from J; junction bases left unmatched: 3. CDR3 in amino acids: CASSTDRDTGELFF. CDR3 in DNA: TGTGCCAGCAGCACAGACAGGGACACCGGGGAGCTGTTTTTT.

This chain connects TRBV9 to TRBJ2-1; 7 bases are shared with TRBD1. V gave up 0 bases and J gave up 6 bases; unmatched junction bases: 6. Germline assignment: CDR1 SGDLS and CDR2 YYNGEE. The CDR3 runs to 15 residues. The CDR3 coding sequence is TGTGCCAGCAGCGTAGGTAGGGGGCTAGTCAATGAGCAGTTCTTC. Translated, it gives CASSVGRGLVNEQFF.

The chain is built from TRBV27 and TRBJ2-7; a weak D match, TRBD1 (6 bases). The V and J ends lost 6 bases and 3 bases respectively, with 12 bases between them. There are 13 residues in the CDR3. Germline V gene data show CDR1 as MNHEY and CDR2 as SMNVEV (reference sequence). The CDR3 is CASRTTGSYEQYF. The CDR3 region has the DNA TGTGCCAGCAGAACTACAGGGAGCTACGAGCAGTACTTC.

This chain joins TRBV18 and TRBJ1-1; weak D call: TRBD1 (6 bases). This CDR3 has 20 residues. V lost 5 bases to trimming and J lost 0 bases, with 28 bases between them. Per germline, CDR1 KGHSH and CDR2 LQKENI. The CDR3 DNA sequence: TGTGCCAGCTCAAAAAATCGTTTCGACGGGGGCCGTTCTCTGAACACTGAAGCTTTCTTT. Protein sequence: CASSKNRFDGGRSLNTEAFF. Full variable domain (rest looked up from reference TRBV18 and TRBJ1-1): NAGVMQNPRHLVRRRGQEARLRCSPMKGHSHVYWYRQLPEEGLKFMVYLQKENIIDESGMPKERFSAEFPKEGPSILRIQQVVRGDSAAYFCASSKNRFDGGRSLNTEAFFGQGTRLTVV.

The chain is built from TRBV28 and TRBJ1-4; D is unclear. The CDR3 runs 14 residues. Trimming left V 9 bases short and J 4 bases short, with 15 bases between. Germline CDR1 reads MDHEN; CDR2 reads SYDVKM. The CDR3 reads CASSRAVLNEKLFF. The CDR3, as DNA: TGTGCCAGTTCACGGGCAGTACTTAATGAAAAACTGTTTTTT.

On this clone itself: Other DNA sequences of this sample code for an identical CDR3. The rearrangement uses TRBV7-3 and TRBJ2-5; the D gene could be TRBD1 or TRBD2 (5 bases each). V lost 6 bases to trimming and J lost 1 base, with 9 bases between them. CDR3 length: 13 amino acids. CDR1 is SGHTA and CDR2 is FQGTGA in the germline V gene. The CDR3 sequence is CASSRGSQETQYF. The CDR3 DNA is TGTGCCAGCAGTCGGGGCTCCCAAGAGACCCAGTACTTC.

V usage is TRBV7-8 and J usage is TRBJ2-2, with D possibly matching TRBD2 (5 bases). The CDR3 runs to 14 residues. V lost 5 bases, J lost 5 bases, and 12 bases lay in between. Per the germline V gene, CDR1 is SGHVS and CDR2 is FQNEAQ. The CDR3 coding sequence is TGTGCCAGCAGCCGCGTGGGCGGGACCGGGGAGCTGTTTTTT. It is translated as CASSRVGGTGELFF.

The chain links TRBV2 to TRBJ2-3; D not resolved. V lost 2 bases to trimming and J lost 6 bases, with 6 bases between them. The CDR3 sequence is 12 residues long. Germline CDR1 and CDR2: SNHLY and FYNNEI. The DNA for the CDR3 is TGTGCCAGCAGTGAACGCTGGGATACGCAGTATTTT. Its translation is CASSERWDTQYF.

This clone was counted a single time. This chain's CDR3 is CASSFRLAGIVETQYF. For the CDR3, the DNA is TGTGCCAGCAGCTTTCGACTAGCGGGAATAGTGGAGACCCAGTACTTC. The rearrangement links TRBV5-6 to TRBJ2-5; 11 bases agree with TRBD2. The germline CDR1 and CDR2 sequences are SGHDT and YYEEEE. The CDR3 totals 16 residues. V shed 2 bases, J shed 5 bases, and the junction held 8 bases outside the gene matches.

CDR3 region: CASSLDRLPNEKLFF. The CDR3 region has the DNA TGTGCCAGCTCCCTGGACCGCTTACCGAATGAAAAACTGTTTTTT. The chain links TRBV18 to TRBJ1-4; D not resolved. The CDR3 has 15 amino acids. V was cut by 6 bases and J by 5 bases, with 16 bases left in between. Looked up from germline, CDR1 is KGHSH and CDR2 is LQKENI.

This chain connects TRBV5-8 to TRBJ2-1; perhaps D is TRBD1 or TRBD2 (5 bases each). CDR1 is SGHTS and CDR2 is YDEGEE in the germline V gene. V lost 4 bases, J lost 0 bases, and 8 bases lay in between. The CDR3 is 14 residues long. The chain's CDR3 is CASSRGRSYNEQFF. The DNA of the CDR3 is TGTGCCAGCAGCCGGGGCCGCTCCTACAATGAGCAGTTCTTC.

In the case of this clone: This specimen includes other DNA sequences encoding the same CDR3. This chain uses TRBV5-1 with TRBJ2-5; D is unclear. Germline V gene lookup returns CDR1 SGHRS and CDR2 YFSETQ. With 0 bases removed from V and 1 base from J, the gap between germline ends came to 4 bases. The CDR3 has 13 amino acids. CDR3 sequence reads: CASSLVRQETQYF. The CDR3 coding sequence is TGCGCCAGCAGCTTGGTACGCCAAGAGACCCAGTACTTC.

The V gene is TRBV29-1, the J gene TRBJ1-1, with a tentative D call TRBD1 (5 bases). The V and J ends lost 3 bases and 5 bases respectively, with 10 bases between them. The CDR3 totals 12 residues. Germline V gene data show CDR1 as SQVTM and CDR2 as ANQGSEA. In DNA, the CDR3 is TGCAGCGTTGATTCAGGGAGGACTGAAGCTTTCTTT. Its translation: CSVDSGRTEAFF.

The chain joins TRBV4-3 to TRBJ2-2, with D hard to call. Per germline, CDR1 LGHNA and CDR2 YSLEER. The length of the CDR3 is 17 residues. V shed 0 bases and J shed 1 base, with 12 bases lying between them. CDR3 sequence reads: CASSQDRTSQNTGELFF. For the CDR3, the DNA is TGCGCCAGCAGCCAAGATCGAACTTCACAGAACACCGGGGAGCTGTTTTTT.